This is a list of T cell receptor beta chains from one sample in a study of blood T cells in healthy people across ages. TCRdb passed the 5' RACE reads through MiXCR, listing each CDR3 protein once. The sample includes approximately 1,100,000 distinct CDR3 sequences, under 45% of them seen just once. The sample consisted of blood. All receptors derive from an older woman in good health. CDR3s include the opening cysteine and the closing phenylalanine or tryptophan. The order of the fields is V gene, clone size, J gene, D gene, CDR3 length, CDR3 DNA, CDR3 protein. The D gene is left open where the match is weak. Expanded clones get a size class; other rows say once, few or many, or leave the size out.

TRBV9	-	TRBJ2-3	-	15	TGTGCCAGCACCCTTGGGCAGGGTAGCACAGATACGCAGTATTTT	CASTLGQGSTDTQYF
TRBV15	once	TRBJ2-7	-	16	TGTGCCACCAGCAGAGATATAGGACTGGGAACCTACGAGCAGTACTTC	CATSRDIGLGTYEQYF
TRBV28	-	TRBJ2-7	TRBD2	14	TGTGCCAGCAGTCCACCTAGCGGTACCTACGAGCAGTACTTC	CASSPPSGTYEQYF
TRBV12-3/TRBV12-4	few	TRBJ2-7	-	15	TGTGCCAGCAGTCCCGTCCGGTCGTCCTCCTACGAGCAGTACTTC	CASSPVRSSSYEQYF
TRBV28	once	TRBJ2-7	TRBD1	16	TGTGCCAGCAGTTTAGGCCGGGACAGGGGATTTTTCGAGCAGTACTTC	CASSLGRDRGFFEQYF
TRBV6-5	few	TRBJ2-7	-	13	TGTGCCAGCGGACGGGACACCGCCTACGAGCAGTACTTC	CASGRDTAYEQYF
TRBV7-3	few	TRBJ1-1	-	15	TGTGCCAGCAGCTTAGGGGGCCCAGGCGGCACTGAAGCTTTCTTT	CASSLGGPGGTEAFF
TRBV28	once	TRBJ2-5	-	14	TGTGCCAGCAACCCCGGCTGGGGAAGAGAGACCCAGTACTTC	CASNPGWGRETQYF
TRBV28	-	TRBJ2-5	TRBD2	14	TGTGCCAGCAGGAATCCGGGAGGCCAAGAGACCCAGTACTTC	CASRNPGGQETQYF
TRBV10-3	few	TRBJ2-1	-	16	TGTGCCATCAGTGAGGCTGGAGGGGGCGCCTACAATGAGCAGTTCTTC	CAISEAGGGAYNEQFF
TRBV18	-	TRBJ1-4	-	13	TGTGCCAGCTCACCATTGGCTAATGAAAAACTGTTTTTT	CASSPLANEKLFF
TRBV20-1	once	TRBJ2-5	TRBD1	15	TGCAGTGCTATACGAGGACAGGGAGTTTTAGAGACCCAGTACTTC	CSAIRGQGVLETQYF
TRBV6-6	-	TRBJ1-3	TRBD1	15	TGTGCCAGCAGTTACTCGACAGGGTCTGGAAACACCATATATTTT	CASSYSTGSGNTIYF
TRBV20-1	-	TRBJ1-2	TRBD1	15	TGCAGTGCTAGAGCTCCACAGGGGCAGGACTATGGCTACACCTTC	CSARAPQGQDYGYTF
TRBV10-3	few	TRBJ2-1	TRBD2	13	TGTGCCACCCTAGCGGGAGGGTACAATGAGCAGTTCTTC	CATLAGGYNEQFF
TRBV27	-	TRBJ2-7	-	15	TGTGCCAGCAGCCTCACCGGGACGGATTCCTACGAGCAGTACTTC	CASSLTGTDSYEQYF
TRBV12-3/TRBV12-4	-	TRBJ1-4	-	14	TGTGCCAGCAGATCAGGGGCAACTAATGAAAAACTGTTTTTT	CASRSGATNEKLFF
TRBV7-8	-	TRBJ2-7	-	15	TGTGCCAGCAGGTTTAAGGACGGGATAGGTGGCGAGCAGTACTTC	CASRFKDGIGGEQYF
TRBV10-3	-	TRBJ2-1	TRBD1	14	TGTGCCATCAGTGACCGACAGGGAAGCTATGAGCAGTTCTTC	CAISDRQGSYEQFF
TRBV20-1	-	TRBJ2-5	TRBD2	17	TGCAGTGCTAGAGGACTAGCGGGAGCTAGGGGAGGGGAGACCCAGTACTTC	CSARGLAGARGGETQYF
TRBV4-2	-	TRBJ2-7	TRBD2	16	TGTGCCAGCAGCCAAGGGTCAGGCGGGAGCGCGTACGAGCAGTACTTC	CASSQGSGGSAYEQYF
TRBV28	few	TRBJ1-2	TRBD1	18	TGTGCCAGCAGTTCCATCATCACTGCCGGGACAGCTAATTATGGCTACACCTTC	CASSSIITAGTANYGYTF
TRBV7-2	many	TRBJ2-3	-	18	TGTGCCAGCAGCTTATTACGACAGCTCCTTTCTAGCACAGATACGCAGTATTTT	CASSLLRQLLSSTDTQYF
TRBV7-9	-	TRBJ2-1	-	16	TGTGCCAGCAGCTTAAGAGGGGACACTAGCAGCGATGAGCAGTTCTTC	CASSLRGDTSSDEQFF
TRBV6-6	-	TRBJ1-6	-	15	TGTGCCAGCAGACAAACCCAGATGGGGAATTCACCCCTCCACTTT	CASRQTQMGNSPLHF
TRBV29-1	few	TRBJ1-1	-	14	TGCAGCTCTCAAACGGGGATGGGTAGCACTGAAGCTTTCTTT	CSSQTGMGSTEAFF
TRBV10-3	few	TRBJ2-1	-	13	TGTGCCATCAATAGTGGCACAATCGATGAGCAGTTCTTC	CAINSGTIDEQFF
TRBV4-1	-	TRBJ1-4	TRBD1	22	TGCGCCAGCAACCAAGATCGGGTGGGTTCTTACGGGACAGGGGGCGTAAATGAAAAACTGTTTTTT	CASNQDRVGSYGTGGVNEKLFF